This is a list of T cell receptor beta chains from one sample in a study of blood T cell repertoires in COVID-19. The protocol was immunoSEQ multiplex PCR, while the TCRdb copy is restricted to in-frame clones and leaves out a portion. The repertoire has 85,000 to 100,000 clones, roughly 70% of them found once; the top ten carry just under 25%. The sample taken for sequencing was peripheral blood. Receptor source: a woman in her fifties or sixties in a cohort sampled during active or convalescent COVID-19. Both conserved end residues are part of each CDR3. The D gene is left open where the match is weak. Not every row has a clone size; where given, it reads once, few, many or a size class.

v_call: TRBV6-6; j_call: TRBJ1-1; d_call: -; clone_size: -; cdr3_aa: CASSYSAGVITEAFF; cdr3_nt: TGTGCCAGCAGTTACTCGGCAGGGGTCATAACTGAAGCTTTCTTT
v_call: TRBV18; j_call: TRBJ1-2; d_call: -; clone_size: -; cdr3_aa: CASSPGQGRYGYTF; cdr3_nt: TGTGCCAGCTCACCAGGCCAGGGGCGCTATGGCTACACCTTC
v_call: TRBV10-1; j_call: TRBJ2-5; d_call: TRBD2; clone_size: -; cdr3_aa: CASSTGTSSTGETQYF; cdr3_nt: TGCGCCAGCAGCACCGGGACTAGCTCAACTGGGGAGACCCAGTACTTC
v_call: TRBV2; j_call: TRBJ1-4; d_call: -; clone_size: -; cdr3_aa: CASITVPASNEKLFF; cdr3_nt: TGTGCCAGCATTACAGTACCGGCTTCTAATGAAAAACTGTTTTTT
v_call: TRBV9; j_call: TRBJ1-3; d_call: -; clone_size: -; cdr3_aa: CASSGGGTTLSGNTIYF; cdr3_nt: TGTGCCAGCAGCGGTGGGGGCACTACCCTCTCTGGAAACACCATATATTTT
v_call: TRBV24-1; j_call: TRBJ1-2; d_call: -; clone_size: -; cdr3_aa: CATSDSGLPRYTF; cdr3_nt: TGTGCCACCAGTGATTCTGGGCTCCCTCGCTACACCTTC
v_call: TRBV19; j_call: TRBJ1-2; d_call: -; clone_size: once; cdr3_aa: CASSILGKYDSYGYTF; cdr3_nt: TGTGCCAGTAGTATACTGGGGAAATACGACAGCTATGGCTACACCTTC
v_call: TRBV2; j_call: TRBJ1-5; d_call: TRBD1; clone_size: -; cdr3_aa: CASTGTGHQPQHF; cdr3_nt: TGTGCCAGCACCGGGACAGGGCATCAGCCCCAGCATTTT
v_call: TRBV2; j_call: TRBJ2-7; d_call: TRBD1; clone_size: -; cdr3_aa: CASKWTGAYEQYF; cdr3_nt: TGTGCCAGCAAATGGACAGGAGCCTACGAGCAGTACTTC
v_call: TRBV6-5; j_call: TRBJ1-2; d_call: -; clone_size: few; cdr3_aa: CASSRSINYGYTF; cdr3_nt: TGTGCCAGCAGTAGGAGTATCAACTATGGCTACACCTTC
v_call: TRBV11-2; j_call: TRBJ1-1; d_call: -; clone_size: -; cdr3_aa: CASSRRTPVGSNTEAFF; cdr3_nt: TGTGCCAGCAGCCGCCGAACACCGGTGGGGAGCAACACTGAAGCTTTCTTT
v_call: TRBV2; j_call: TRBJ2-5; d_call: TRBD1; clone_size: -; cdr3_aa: CASSDPGQGVVETQYF; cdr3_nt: TGTGCCAGCAGTGACCCGGGACAGGGGGTTGTGGAGACCCAGTACTTC
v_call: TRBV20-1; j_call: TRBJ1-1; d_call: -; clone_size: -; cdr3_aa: CSAIRNTEAFF; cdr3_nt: TGCAGTGCTATTCGGAACACTGAAGCTTTCTTT
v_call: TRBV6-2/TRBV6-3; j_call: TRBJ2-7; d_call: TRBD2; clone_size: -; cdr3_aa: CASSAPKRGAYEQYF; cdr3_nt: TGTGCCAGCAGTGCCCCCAAGCGGGGGGCCTACGAGCAGTACTTC
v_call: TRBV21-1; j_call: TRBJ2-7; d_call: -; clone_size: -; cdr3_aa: CARHSAYEQYF; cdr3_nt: TGTGCCAGGCATTCGGCCTACGAGCAGTACTTC
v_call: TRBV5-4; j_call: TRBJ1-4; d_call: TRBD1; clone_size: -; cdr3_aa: CASSSGTANTNEKLFF; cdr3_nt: TGTGCCAGCAGCTCCGGGACAGCCAATACTAATGAAAAACTGTTTTTT
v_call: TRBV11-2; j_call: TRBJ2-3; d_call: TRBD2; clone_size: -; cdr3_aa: CASSLVGGGGTDTQYF; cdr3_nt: TGTGCCAGCAGCCTCGTCGGTGGCGGGGGGACAGATACGCAGTATTTT
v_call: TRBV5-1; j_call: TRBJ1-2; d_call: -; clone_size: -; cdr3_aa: CASSLLQVGYTF; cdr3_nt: TGCGCCAGCAGCTTGCTTCAGGTTGGCTACACCTTC
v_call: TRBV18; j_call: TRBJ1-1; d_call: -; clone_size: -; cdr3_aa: CASSRDTGSTEAFF; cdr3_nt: TGTGCCAGCTCACGAGATACAGGGAGCACTGAAGCTTTCTTT
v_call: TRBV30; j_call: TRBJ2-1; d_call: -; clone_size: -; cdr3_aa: CAWRRRVGPVGHNEQFF; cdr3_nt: TGTGCCTGGAGAAGGAGGGTCGGCCCCGTGGGACACAATGAGCAGTTCTTC
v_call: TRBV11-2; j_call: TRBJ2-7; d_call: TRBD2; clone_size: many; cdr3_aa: CASSFASGGAYEQYF; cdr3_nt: TGTGCCAGCAGCTTCGCTAGCGGGGGGGCTTACGAGCAGTACTTC
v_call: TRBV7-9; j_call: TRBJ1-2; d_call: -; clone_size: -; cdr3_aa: CASSSNTLMQTDYGYTF; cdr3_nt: TGTGCCAGCAGCTCAAATACCCTGATGCAGACAGACTATGGCTACACCTTC
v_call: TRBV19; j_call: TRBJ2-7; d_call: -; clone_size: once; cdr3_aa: CASSIAPGDYEQYF; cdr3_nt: TGTGCCAGTAGTATAGCCCCAGGGGACTACGAGCAGTACTTC
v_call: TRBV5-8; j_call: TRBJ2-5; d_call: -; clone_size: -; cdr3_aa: CASIRSGRQETQYF; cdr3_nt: TGTGCCAGCATCCGCTCGGGTCGGCAAGAGACCCAGTACTTC
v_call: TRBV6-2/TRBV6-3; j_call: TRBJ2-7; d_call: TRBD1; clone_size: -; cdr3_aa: CASSYRIQGGYEQYF; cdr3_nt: TGTGCCAGCAGTTACCGGATACAGGGGGGTTACGAGCAGTACTTC
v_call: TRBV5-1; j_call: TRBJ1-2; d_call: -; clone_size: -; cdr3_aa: CASSPRGGTNYGYTF; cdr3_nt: TGCGCCAGCAGCCCGCGGGGCGGGACTAACTATGGCTACACCTTC
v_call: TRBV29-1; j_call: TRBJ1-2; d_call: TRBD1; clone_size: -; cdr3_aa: CSVATDRGSGGYTF; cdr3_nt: TGCAGCGTTGCAACGGACAGGGGGTCTGGTGGCTACACCTTC
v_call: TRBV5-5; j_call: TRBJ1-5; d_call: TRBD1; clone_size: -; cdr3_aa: CASSLEGAQPQHF; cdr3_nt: TGTGCCAGCAGCTTGGAGGGGGCTCAGCCCCAGCATTTT
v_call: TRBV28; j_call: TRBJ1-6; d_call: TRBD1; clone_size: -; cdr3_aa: CASSLSGTGHNSPLHF; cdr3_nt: TGTGCCAGCAGTTTATCCGGGACAGGTCATAATTCACCCCTCCACTTT
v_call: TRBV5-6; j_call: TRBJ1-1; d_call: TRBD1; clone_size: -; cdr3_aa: CASSLRQGASTEAFF; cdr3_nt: TGTGCCAGCAGCTTGAGGCAGGGGGCGTCCACTGAAGCTTTCTTT
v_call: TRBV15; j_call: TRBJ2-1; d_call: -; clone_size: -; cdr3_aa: CATSSPPRDEQFF; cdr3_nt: TGTGCCACCAGCAGTCCCCCCAGGGATGAGCAGTTCTTC
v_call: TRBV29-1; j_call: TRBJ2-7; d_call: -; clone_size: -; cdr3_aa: CSVRTTGWVSDEQYF; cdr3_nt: TGCAGCGTGAGAACTACAGGGTGGGTTAGTGACGAGCAGTACTTC
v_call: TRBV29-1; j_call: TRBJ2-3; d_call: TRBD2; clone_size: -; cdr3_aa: CSVEGTSGVDTQYF; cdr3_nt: TGCAGCGTTGAGGGGACTAGCGGGGTAGATACGCAGTATTTT
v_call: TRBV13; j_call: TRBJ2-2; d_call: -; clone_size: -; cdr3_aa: CASSTRGVGELFF; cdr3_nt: TGTGCCAGCAGCACCAGGGGTGTCGGGGAGCTGTTTTTT
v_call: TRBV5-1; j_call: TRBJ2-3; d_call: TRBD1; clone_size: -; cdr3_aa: CASSGTGGGTDTQYF; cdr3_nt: TGCGCCAGCAGCGGGACAGGGGGCGGCACAGATACGCAGTATTTT
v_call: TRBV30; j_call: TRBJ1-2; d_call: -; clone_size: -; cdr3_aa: CASDTPNYGYTF; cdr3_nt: TGTGCCTCGGACACGCCTAACTATGGCTACACCTTC
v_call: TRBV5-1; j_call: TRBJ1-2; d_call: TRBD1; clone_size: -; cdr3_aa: CASSGGQGAANYGYTF; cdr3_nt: TGCGCCAGCAGCGGGGGACAGGGGGCCGCCAACTATGGCTACACCTTC
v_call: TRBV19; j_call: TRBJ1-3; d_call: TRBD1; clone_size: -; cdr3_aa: CASTSHTGADGNTIYF; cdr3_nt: TGTGCCAGTACCTCCCACACAGGGGCGGACGGAAACACCATATATTTT
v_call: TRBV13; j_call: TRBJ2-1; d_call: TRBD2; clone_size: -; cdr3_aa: CASSPGRGADEQFF; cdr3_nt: TGTGCCAGCAGCCCGGGGCGGGGGGCTGATGAGCAGTTCTTC
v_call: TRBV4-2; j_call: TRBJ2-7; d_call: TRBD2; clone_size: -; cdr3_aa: CASSQEASGYYEQYF; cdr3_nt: TGTGCCAGCAGCCAGGAGGCTAGCGGGTACTACGAGCAGTACTTC
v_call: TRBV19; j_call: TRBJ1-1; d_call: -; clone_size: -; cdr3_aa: CASSMFRSIVNTEAFF; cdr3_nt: TGTGCCAGTAGTATGTTCCGGTCTATAGTGAACACTGAAGCTTTCTTT
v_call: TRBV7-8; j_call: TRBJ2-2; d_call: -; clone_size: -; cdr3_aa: CASSRTLTGSSTGELFF; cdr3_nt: TGTGCCAGCAGCCGCACCCTGACAGGCTCGAGTACCGGGGAGCTGTTTTTT
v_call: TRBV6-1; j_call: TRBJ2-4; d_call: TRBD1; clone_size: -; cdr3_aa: CASSEELMRDRRVAKNIQYF; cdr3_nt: TGTGCCAGCAGTGAAGAGTTGATGAGGGACAGGCGCGTAGCCAAAAACATTCAGTACTTC
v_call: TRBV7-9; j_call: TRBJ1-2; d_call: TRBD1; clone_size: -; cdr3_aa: CASSFTGVGGYTF; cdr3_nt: TGTGCCAGCAGTTTCACAGGGGTAGGAGGCTACACCTTC
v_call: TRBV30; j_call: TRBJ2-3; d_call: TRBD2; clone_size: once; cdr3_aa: CAWSVRLLAGGNTDTQYF; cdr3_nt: TGTGCCTGGAGTGTACGTCTCCTAGCGGGGGGAAACACAGATACGCAGTATTTT
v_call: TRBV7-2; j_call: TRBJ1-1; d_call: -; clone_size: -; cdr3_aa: CASSLAGQNTEAFF; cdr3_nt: TGTGCCAGCAGCTTAGCCGGACAAAACACTGAAGCTTTCTTT
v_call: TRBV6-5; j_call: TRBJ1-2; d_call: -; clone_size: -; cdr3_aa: CASRATGQGGYTF; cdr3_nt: TGTGCCAGCAGAGCTACAGGGCAGGGTGGCTACACCTTC
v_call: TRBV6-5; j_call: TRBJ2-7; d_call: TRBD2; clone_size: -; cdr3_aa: CASSYVSGGVYEQYF; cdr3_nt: TGTGCCAGCAGTTATGTTAGCGGGGGGGTTTACGAGCAGTACTTC
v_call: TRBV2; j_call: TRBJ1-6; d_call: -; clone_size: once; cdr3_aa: CASSEGRGGRNSPLHF; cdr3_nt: TGTGCCAGCAGTGAAGGAAGGGGAGGGCGGAATTCACCCCTCCACTTT
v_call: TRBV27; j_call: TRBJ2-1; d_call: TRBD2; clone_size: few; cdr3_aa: CASSLASGGWEQFF; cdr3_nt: TGTGCCAGCAGTTTGGCTAGCGGGGGTTGGGAGCAGTTCTTC
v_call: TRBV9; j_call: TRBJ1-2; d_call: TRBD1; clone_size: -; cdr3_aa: CASSTGQGNFYGYTF; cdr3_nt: TGTGCCAGCAGCACCGGACAGGGGAATTTTTATGGCTACACCTTC
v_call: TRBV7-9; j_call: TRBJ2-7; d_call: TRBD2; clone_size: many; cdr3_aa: CASSPRGASGAYEQYF; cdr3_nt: TGTGCCAGCAGCCCCCGAGGGGCTAGCGGCGCCTACGAGCAGTACTTC
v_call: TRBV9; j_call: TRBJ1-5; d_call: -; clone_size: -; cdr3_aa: CASSAQGSNQPQHF; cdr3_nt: TGTGCCAGCAGCGCTCAGGGAAGCAATCAGCCCCAGCATTTT
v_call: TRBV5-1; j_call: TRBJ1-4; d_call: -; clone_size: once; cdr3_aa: CASSLAPGSGEKLFF; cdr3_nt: TGCGCCAGCAGCTTGGCTCCGGGGTCGGGTGAAAAACTGTTTTTT
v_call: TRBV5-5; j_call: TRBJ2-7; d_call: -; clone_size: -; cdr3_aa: CASRPEDSYEQYF; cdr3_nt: TGTGCCAGCAGACCGGAGGATTCCTACGAGCAGTACTTC
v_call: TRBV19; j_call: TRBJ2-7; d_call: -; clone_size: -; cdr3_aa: CASSIGTGDYEQYF; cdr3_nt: TGTGCCAGTAGTATAGGGACTGGGGACTACGAGCAGTACTTC
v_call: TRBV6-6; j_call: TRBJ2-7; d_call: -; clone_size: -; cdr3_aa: CASSHGGYEQYF; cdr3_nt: TGTGCCAGCAGCCACGGGGGATACGAGCAGTACTTC
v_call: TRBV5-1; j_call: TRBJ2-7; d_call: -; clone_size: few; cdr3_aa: CASSLTGYEQYF; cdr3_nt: TGCGCCAGCAGCTTGACAGGGTACGAGCAGTACTTC
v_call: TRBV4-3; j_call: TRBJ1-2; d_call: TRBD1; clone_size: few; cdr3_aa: CASSQDRQGRYGYTF; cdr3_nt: TGCGCCAGCAGCCAAGATCGACAGGGCCGCTATGGCTACACCTTC